The entry below gives a single TCR beta chain sequence along with its context. What it recognizes is unknown. This sample was taken from a study of cytomegalovirus exposure and HLA in healthy donors. Findings and limits, study-wide: It was reported in a later analysis that an Asian-associated ancestry cluster showed fewer N-insertions than the 666-donor mean. An analysis was carried out at a later point. It showed that HLA-associated TCR beta chains were more clonally expanded than equally common non-associated chains. TCR beta sequences numbering around 15,000 were associated with HLA alleles at 0.05 false discovery rate in a later analysis.

Sampled while nominally healthy, donors likely had unrecorded immune exposures. 13 Jbeta primers and 60 Vbeta primers were used for the PCR. Only in-frame clones appear in the TCRdb table, and some are missing; sequencing was by immunoSEQ multiplex PCR. The top ten clones hold around 2.9% of a sample with roughly 200,000 clones, around 80% of them seen once. The TCR originated in a woman aged 60-75 years in good health and CMV-seropositive. The material sequenced was PBMCs.

The CDR3 nucleotides are TGCAGTGTTAGAGGGATTAGCGGATTCGGCACAGATACGCAGTATTTT. This translates into CSVRGISGFGTDTQYF. The chain employs TRBV29-1 and TRBJ2-3; D is perhaps TRBD2 (6 bases). Germline lookup yields CDR1 SQVTM and CDR2 ANQGSEA. The CDR3 totals 16 residues.